This TCR beta chain emerged from a study of CD8+ T cells in alopecia areata. Points from the study as a whole: Lesional scalp, especially alopecia totalis/universalis, showed higher clonality than normal scalp. Resident alphabeta T-cell populations of normal skin are likewise subject to sequencing in scalp samples.

Researchers sorted pooled cutaneous lymph node cells on the basis of CD4, CD8alpha, NKG2D, NKG2ACE and other markers. The CDR3 extends over 18 amino acids. Trimming cost V 4 bases and J 0 bases; bases outside gene matches: 7. Germline V CDR1 and CDR2: FNHDT, SITEND (reference sequence). Points on this clone: Its matching antigen is unknown. Gene names and germline refer to mouse. Sequencing ends 4 residues short of the CDR3 end; the germline J gene provides the rest.

Following RNA extraction, reverse transcription yielded cDNA that acted as the sequencing template. The data were produced by immunoSEQ multiplex PCR, yet TCRdb's version contains in-frame clones alone and is incomplete. The sample was found to contain about 270,000 clones, and every one recurs. This rearrangement joins TRBV19 to TRBJ2-5; TRBD2 aligns across 14 bases. This sequence was found in a C3H/HeJ mouse with alopecia areata. The MHC haplotype of the strain is H2-k. The sequenced material came from CD4+ T cells sorted from a lymph node. CDR3 DNA, as far as it was read: TGTGCCAGCAGTCTTCCGGGACTGGGGGGGCTTAACCAAGAC. Translated, it gives CASSLPGLGGLNQD. The CDR3 reads in full as CASSLPGLGGLNQDTQYF.